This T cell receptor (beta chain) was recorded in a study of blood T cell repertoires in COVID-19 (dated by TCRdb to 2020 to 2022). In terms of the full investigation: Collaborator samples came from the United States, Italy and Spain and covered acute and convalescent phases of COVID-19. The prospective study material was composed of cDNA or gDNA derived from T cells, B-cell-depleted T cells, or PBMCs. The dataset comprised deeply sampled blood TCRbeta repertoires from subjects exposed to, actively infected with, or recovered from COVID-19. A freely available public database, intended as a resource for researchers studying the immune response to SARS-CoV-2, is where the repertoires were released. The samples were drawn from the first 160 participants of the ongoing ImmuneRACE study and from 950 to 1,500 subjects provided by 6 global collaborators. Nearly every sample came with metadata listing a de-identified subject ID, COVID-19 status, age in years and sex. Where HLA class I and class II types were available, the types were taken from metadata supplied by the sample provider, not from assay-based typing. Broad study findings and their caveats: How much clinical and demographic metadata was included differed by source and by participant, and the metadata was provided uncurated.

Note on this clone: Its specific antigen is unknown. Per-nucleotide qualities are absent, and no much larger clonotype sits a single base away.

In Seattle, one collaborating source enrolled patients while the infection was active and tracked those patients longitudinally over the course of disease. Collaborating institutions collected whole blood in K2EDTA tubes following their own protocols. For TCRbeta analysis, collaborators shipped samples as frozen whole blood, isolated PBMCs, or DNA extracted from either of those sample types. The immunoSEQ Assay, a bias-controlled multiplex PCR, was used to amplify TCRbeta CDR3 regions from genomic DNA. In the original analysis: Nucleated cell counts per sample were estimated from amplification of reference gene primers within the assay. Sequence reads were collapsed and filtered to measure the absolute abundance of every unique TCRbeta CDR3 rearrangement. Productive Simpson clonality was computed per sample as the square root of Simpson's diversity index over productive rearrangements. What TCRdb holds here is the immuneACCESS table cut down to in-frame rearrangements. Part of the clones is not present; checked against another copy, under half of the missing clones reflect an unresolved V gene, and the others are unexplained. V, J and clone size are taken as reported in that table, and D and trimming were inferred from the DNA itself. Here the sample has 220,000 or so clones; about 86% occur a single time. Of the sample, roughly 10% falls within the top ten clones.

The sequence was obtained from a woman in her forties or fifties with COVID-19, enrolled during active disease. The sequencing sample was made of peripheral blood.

The DNA reads TGTGCCAGCAGTTCCTCGACACACTACGAGCAGTACTTC. Its translation reads: CASSSSTHYEQYF. The V and J genes are TRBV27 and TRBJ2-7; the D gene cannot be resolved reliably. Taken from the germline V gene (reference sequence), the CDR1 and CDR2 loops are MNHEY and SMNVEV. CDR3 length: 13 amino acids, cysteine to phenylalanine. Here the CDR3 DNA is all that survives: 39 bases in frame from base 1. V and J lose 4 bases and 3 bases, and a span of 10 bases separates them.